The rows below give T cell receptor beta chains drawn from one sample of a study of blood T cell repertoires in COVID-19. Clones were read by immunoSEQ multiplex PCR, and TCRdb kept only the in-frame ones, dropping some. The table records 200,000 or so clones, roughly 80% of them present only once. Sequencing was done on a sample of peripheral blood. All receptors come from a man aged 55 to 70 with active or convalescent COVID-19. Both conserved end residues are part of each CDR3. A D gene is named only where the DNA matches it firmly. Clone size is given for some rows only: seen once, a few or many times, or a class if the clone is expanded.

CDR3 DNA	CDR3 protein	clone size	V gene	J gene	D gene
TGCGCCAGCAGCCAAGTAGAAAGTACGAGGGGAGGCATTCAGTACTTC	CASSQVESTRGGIQYF	once	TRBV4-1	TRBJ2-4	-
TGTGCCAGCAGCTTAGTTCCAGCGGGGGTCTACAATGAGCAGTTCTTC	CASSLVPAGVYNEQFF	-	TRBV7-2	TRBJ2-1	TRBD2
TGTGCCAGCGAGAGGGAGGGAGTGGTAGGCAATGAGCAGTTCTTC	CASEREGVVGNEQFF	-	TRBV10-3	TRBJ2-1	TRBD2
TGTGCCAGCAGCTTAGTCCCCAGGGTCACAGATACGCAGTATTTT	CASSLVPRVTDTQYF	-	TRBV7-6	TRBJ2-3	-
TGCGCCAGCAGTACCGACAGGGATGGAGATACGCAGTATTTT	CASSTDRDGDTQYF	once	TRBV10-1	TRBJ2-3	TRBD1
TGTGCCAGCAGCGTAGCGGCATCAGGAGGCAATGAGCAGTTCTTC	CASSVAASGGNEQFF	-	TRBV9	TRBJ2-1	-
TGTGCCAGCAGCCCAGCAGGGGGCCCCTACGAGCAGTACTTC	CASSPAGGPYEQYF	once	TRBV11-1	TRBJ2-7	TRBD1
TGTGCCAGCAGCTCCCCGGGGGTCCTTGGGGCCAACGTCCTGACTTTC	CASSSPGVLGANVLTF	few	TRBV5-8	TRBJ2-6	-
TGTGCCAGCTCACTTACAGGGGCCGACTCTGGGGCCAACGTCCTGACTTTC	CASSLTGADSGANVLTF	-	TRBV18	TRBJ2-6	TRBD1
TGTGCCAGCAGTGCTACCGACTACGGAGAGACCCAGTACTTC	CASSATDYGETQYF	-	TRBV2	TRBJ2-5	-
TGTGCCAGCAGTTTAAGGACTGGCGGCTACACCTTC	CASSLRTGGYTF	-	TRBV12-3/TRBV12-4	TRBJ1-2	-
TGTGCCAGCAGTCCTCCTCAACAGTTAGATACGCAGTATTTT	CASSPPQQLDTQYF	-	TRBV2	TRBJ2-3	-
TGTGCCAGCACTGAAGCTACAGGGACCGGGGAGCTGTTTTTT	CASTEATGTGELFF	-	TRBV6-1	TRBJ2-2	-
TGTGCCACCTCAGGGGATAGCGGGAGCTATGAGCAGTTCTTC	CATSGDSGSYEQFF	-	TRBV10-3	TRBJ2-1	TRBD2
TGTGCCAGCAGTCCTACCGTCGCGGGCGAGCAGTACTTC	CASSPTVAGEQYF	many	TRBV27	TRBJ2-7	-
TGTGCCAGCAGTGCGGCTAGCGGGGCCCCAGATACGCAGTATTTT	CASSAASGAPDTQYF	-	TRBV2	TRBJ2-3	TRBD2
TGTGCCAGCAGTCAAATCCAGGGGAAAGCTTTCTTT	CASSQIQGKAFF	once	TRBV6-5	TRBJ1-1	-
TGCGCCAGCAGCCAGAGAGGGGCGGGAGATAGCTCCTACAATGAGCAGTTCTTC	CASSQRGAGDSSYNEQFF	-	TRBV4-3	TRBJ2-1	TRBD2
TGTGCCAGCAGTTGGGGCCAGTCACCCCTCCACTTT	CASSWGQSPLHF	-	TRBV12-3/TRBV12-4	TRBJ1-6	-
TGTGCCAGTAATCGGCGGGAGTCGGAGACCCAGTACTTC	CASNRRESETQYF	-	TRBV19	TRBJ2-5	TRBD2
TGTGCCAGCGCCCCTTCAAAGACTAGCGGGAGTTGGTACGAGCAGTACTTC	CASAPSKTSGSWYEQYF	-	TRBV28	TRBJ2-7	TRBD2
TGTGCCAGCAGAATAGGACAGGCCTACGAGCAGTACTTC	CASRIGQAYEQYF	-	TRBV28	TRBJ2-7	TRBD1
TGTGCCAGCAGCCAACAGGGGGCTAGCACAGATACGCAGTATTTT	CASSQQGASTDTQYF	-	TRBV5-4	TRBJ2-3	TRBD1
TGTGCCAGCAGCCGGGACTGGGACAATGAGCAGTTCTTC	CASSRDWDNEQFF	-	TRBV7-2	TRBJ2-1	-
TGTGCCAGCAGCTTGCTAGCGGGAATGTGGTCCGGGGAGCTGTTTTTT	CASSLLAGMWSGELFF	-	TRBV11-2	TRBJ2-2	TRBD2
TGTGCCAGCAGCTCACTGGGACAGGGGGCGAGTTACGAGCAGTACTTC	CASSSLGQGASYEQYF	-	TRBV7-6	TRBJ2-7	TRBD1
TGCGCCAGCAGTGAGGGGAGCGGGGTGAGACAAGAGACCCAGTACTTC	CASSEGSGVRQETQYF	-	TRBV10-2	TRBJ2-5	TRBD2
TGTGCCAGCAGCTCCAGGACTAGCGGGAAGGTCGGGGAGCTGTTTTTT	CASSSRTSGKVGELFF	-	TRBV7-6	TRBJ2-2	TRBD2
TGTGCCAGCAGCCAAGATCTCGGGGGTATTACCGCCACTGAAGCTTTCTTT	CASSQDLGGITATEAFF	-	TRBV14	TRBJ1-1	-
TGCGCCAGCAGCTTGAGGACAGGGCCGCAAGAGACCCAGTACTTC	CASSLRTGPQETQYF	-	TRBV5-1	TRBJ2-5	TRBD1
TGCAGTGCTAGGGAGCAAGAGACCCAGTACTTC	CSAREQETQYF	-	TRBV20-1	TRBJ2-5	-
TGTGCCAGTCAACGCCCAGGGGGCAACGTCCTGACTTTC	CASQRPGGNVLTF	-	TRBV19	TRBJ2-6	TRBD1
TGTGCCAGCAGTTACAGTACAGGGGGCGGAACTGAAGCTTTCTTT	CASSYSTGGGTEAFF	-	TRBV28	TRBJ1-1	TRBD1